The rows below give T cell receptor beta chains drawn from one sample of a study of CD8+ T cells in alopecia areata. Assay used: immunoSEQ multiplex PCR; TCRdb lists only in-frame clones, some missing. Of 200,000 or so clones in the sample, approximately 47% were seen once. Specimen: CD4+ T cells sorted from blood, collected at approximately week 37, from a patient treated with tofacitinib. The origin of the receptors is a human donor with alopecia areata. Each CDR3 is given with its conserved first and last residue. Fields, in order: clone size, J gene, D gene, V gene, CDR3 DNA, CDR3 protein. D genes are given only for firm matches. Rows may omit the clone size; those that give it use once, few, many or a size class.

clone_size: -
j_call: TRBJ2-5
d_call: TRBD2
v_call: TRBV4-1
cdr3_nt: TGCGCCAGCAGCCAAGTACGAGGACTAGCGGACGTTCAAGAGACCCAGTACTTC
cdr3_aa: CASSQVRGLADVQETQYF

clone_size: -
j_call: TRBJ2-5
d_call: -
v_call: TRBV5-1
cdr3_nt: TGCGCCAGCAGCTACTCGACAGTCCAAGAGACCCAGTACTTC
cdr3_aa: CASSYSTVQETQYF

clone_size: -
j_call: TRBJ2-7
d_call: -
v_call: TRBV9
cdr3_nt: TGTGCCAGCAGCGTAGCGAGGGCGAAGGGCTACGAGCAGTACTTC
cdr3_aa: CASSVARAKGYEQYF

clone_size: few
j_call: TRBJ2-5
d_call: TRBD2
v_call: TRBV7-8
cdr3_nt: TGTGCCAGCAGCCCGGGGGGGGCCAGGGCCGGAGAGACCCAGTACTTC
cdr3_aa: CASSPGGARAGETQYF

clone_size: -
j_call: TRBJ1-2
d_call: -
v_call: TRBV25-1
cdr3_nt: TGTGCCAGCAGTGAATTGACGACAGCTAACTATGGCTACACCTTC
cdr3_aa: CASSELTTANYGYTF

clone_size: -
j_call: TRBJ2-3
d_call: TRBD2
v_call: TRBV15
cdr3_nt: TGTGCCACCGGGACTAGCGGGAGGGGAGATACGCAGTATTTT
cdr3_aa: CATGTSGRGDTQYF

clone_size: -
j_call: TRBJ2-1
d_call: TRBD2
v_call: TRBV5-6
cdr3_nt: TGTGCCAGCAGGAAAAGGGCGGGAGTGTTTGAGCAGTTCTTC
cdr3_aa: CASRKRAGVFEQFF

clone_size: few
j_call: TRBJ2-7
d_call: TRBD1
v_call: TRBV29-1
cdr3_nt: TGCAGCGTTGGGGGGGATGACAGGGGCCCCTACGAGCAGTACTTC
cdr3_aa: CSVGGDDRGPYEQYF

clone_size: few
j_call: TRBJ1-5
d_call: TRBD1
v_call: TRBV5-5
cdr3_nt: TGTGCCAGCAGCTATTTGGGGGACAGGGGAAGTCAGCCCCAGCATTTT
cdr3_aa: CASSYLGDRGSQPQHF

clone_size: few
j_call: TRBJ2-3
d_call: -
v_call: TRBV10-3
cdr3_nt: TGTGCCATCAGTGAGTCCCGAGCGACAGATACGCAGTATTTT
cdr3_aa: CAISESRATDTQYF

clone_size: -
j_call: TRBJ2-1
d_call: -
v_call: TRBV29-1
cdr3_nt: TGCAGCGTTGGCCCCAATGAGCAGTTCTTC
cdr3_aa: CSVGPNEQFF

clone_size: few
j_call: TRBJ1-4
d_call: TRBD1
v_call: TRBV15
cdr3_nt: TGTGCCACCAGCAAAGCCGGGACAGGGCACGAAAAACTGTTTTTT
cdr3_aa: CATSKAGTGHEKLFF

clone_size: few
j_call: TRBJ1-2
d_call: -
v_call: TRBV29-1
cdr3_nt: TGCAGCGTTGAATGGGGGGATGACAAGACCTCCTATGGCTACACCTTC
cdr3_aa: CSVEWGDDKTSYGYTF

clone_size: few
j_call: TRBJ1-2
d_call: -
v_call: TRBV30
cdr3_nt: TGTGCCTGGAGTGGGGGCTCTAACTATGGCTACACCTTC
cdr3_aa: CAWSGGSNYGYTF

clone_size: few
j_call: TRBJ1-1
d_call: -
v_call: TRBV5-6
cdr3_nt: TGTGCCAGCAGTAGACGACGGGCCGAAGCTTTCTTT
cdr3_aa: CASSRRRAEAFF

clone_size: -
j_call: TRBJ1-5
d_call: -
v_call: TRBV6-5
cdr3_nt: TGTGCCAGCAACCAACTCAATCAGCCCCAGCATTTT
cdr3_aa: CASNQLNQPQHF

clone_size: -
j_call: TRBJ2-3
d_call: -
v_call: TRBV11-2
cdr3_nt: TGTGCCAGCAGCGATGTCCCCACAGATACGCAGTATTTT
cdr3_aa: CASSDVPTDTQYF

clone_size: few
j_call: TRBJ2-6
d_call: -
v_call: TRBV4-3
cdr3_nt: TGCGCCAGTATGGCATCTGGGGCCAACGTCCTGACTTTC
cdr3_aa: CASMASGANVLTF

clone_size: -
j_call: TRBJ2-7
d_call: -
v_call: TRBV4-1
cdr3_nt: TGCGCCAGCAGCCAAGCGGTTTATGGCTACGAGCAGTACTTC
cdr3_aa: CASSQAVYGYEQYF

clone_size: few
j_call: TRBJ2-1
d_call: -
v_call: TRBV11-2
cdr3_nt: TGTGCCAGCAGCCACCGACCCTGGGACTCCTACAATGAGCAGTTCTTC
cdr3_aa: CASSHRPWDSYNEQFF

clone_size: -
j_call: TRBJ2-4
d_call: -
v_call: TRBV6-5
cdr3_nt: TGTGCCAGCAGTCAGGGGGGGAAAGCCAAAAACATTCAGTACTTC
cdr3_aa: CASSQGGKAKNIQYF

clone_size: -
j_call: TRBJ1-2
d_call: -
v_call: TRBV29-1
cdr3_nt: TGCAGCGTTGTAGGGATCTATGGCTACACCTTC
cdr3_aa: CSVVGIYGYTF

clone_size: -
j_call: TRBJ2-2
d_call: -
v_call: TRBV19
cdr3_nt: TGTGCCAGCCAAGGTCCGGTGGACACCGGGGAGCTGTTTTTT
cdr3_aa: CASQGPVDTGELFF

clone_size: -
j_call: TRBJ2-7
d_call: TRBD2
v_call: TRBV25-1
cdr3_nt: TGTGCCAGCAGTGAATCGACTAGCGGGAGGGACGAGCAGTACTTC
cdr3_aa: CASSESTSGRDEQYF

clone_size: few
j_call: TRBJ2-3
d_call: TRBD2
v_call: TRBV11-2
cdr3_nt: TGTGCCAGCAGCGTCACTAGCGGGGGGAGCACAGATACGCAGTATTTT
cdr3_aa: CASSVTSGGSTDTQYF

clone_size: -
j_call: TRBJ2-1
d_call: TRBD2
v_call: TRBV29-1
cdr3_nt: TGCAGCGTTGAACCGCGGACTAGCGGGAGGGCCAGAAATGAGCAGTTCTTC
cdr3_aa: CSVEPRTSGRARNEQFF

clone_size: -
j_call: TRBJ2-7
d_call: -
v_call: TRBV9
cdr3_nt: TGTGCCAGCAGCGTGTACAGTAAGTTGTATCCGGCCTGGGACTACGAGCAGTACTTC
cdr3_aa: CASSVYSKLYPAWDYEQYF

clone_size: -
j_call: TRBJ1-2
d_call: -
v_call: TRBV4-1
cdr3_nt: TGCGCCAGCAGCCAAGGGGGGGGGCTTATTGGCTACACCTTC
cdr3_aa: CASSQGGGLIGYTF

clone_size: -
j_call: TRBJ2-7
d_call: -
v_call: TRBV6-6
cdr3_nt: TGTGCCAGCAGTCAGGGAGGAATCGAGCAGTACTTC
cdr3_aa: CASSQGGIEQYF

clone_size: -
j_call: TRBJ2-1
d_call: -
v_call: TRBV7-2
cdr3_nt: TGTGCCAGCAGCCCCAGGGCTTACAATGAGCAGTTCTTC
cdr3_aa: CASSPRAYNEQFF

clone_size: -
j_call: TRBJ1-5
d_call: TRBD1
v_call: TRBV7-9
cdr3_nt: TGTGCCAGCAGCCCTCAGGGGGCGGGTAATCAGCCCCAGCATTTT
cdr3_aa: CASSPQGAGNQPQHF

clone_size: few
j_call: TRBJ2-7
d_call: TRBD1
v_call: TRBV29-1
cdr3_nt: TGCAGCGTTGGCCTCGTGCCGGGACAGGCCTCCTACGAGCAGTACTTC
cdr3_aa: CSVGLVPGQASYEQYF

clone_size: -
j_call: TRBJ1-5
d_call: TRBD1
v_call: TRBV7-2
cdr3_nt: TGTGCCAGCAGCGACCGACAGGGCTATCAGCCCCAGCATTTT
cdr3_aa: CASSDRQGYQPQHF

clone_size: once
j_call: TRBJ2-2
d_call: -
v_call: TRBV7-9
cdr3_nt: TGTGCCAGCAGCCCCCATGGCGGGGAGCTGTTTTTT
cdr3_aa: CASSPHGGELFF

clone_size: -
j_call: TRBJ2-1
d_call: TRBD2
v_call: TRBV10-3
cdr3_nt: TGTGCCATCATGCAAGCGGGAGGATCCAATGAGCAGTTCTTC
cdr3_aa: CAIMQAGGSNEQFF

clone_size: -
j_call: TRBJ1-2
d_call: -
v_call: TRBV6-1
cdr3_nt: TGTGCCAGTCGGCCAGCTGCTAACTATGGCTACACCTTC
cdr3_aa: CASRPAANYGYTF

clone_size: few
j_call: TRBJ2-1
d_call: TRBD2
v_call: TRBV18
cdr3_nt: TGTGCCAGCTCGCTTAGACTAGCGGGATCTCCCATACTCAACAATGAGCAGTTCTTC
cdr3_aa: CASSLRLAGSPILNNEQFF

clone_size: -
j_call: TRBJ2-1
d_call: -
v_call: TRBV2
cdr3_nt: TGTGCCAGCTTAAGCGGTAGCTCCTACAATGAGCAGTTCTTC
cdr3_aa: CASLSGSSYNEQFF

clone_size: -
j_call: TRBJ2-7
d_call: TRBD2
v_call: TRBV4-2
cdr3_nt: TGTGCCAGCAGCCAAGATTGGCTAGCGGGAGCGGTAAACGAGCAGTACTTC
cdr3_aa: CASSQDWLAGAVNEQYF

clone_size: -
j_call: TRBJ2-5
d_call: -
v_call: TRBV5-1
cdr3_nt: TGCGCCAGCAGCCCCGGACAGCGAGAAGGGACCCAGTACTTC
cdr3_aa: CASSPGQREGTQYF

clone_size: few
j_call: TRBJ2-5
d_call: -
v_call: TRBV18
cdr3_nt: TGTGCCAGCTCACCACCGGTTGGGGAGACCCAGTACTTC
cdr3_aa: CASSPPVGETQYF

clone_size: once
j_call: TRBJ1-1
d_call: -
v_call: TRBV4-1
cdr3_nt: TGCGCCAGCAGCCAAGAGGGAGGTTTGGGCACTGAAGCTTTCTTT
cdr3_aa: CASSQEGGLGTEAFF

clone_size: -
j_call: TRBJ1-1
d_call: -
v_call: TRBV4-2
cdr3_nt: TGTGCCAGCAGCCCCCAAGGGATGGGGCACACTGAAGCTTTCTTT
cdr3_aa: CASSPQGMGHTEAFF

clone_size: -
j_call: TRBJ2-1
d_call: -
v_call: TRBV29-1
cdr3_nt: TGCAGCGTTGATTTAGGGAGGAACAAGGGCTACAATGAGCAGTTCTTC
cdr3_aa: CSVDLGRNKGYNEQFF

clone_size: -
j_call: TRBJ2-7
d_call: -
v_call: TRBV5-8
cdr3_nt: TGTGCCAGCAGCTTGACACGGTTCGGGGAGCAGTACTTC
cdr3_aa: CASSLTRFGEQYF

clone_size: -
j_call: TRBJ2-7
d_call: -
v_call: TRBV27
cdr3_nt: TGTGCCAGCAGTTTATTGGGGGTAGAGTCGTGGGAGCAGTACTTC
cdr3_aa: CASSLLGVESWEQYF

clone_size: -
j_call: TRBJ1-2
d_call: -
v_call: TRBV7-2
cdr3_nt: TGTGCCAGCAGCCCATGGGGGGTTTATGGCTACACCTTC
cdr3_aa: CASSPWGVYGYTF

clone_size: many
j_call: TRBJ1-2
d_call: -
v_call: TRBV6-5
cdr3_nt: TGTGCCAGCACCATATCCCCAAGGGCTAACTATGGCTACACCTTC
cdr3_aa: CASTISPRANYGYTF